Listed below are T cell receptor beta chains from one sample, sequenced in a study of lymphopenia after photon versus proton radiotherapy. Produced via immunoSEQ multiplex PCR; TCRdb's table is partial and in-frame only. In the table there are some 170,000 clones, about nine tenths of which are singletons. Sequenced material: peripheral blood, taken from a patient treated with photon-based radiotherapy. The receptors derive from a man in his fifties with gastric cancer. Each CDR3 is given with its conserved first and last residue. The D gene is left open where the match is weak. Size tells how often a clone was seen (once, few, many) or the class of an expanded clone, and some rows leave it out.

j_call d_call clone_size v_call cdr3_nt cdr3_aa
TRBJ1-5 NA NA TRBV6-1 TGTGCCAGCAGTGATGGACAACAAAGCAATCAGCCCCAGCATTTT CASSDGQQSNQPQHF
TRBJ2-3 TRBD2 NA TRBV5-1 TGCGCCAGCAGCCCGGGACTAGCGGGAGTAGCGGATACGCAGTATTTT CASSPGLAGVADTQYF
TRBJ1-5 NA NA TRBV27 TGTGCCAGCAGTTCCCTAGAAGGGGGTCCTTTGGGGGTGGGGCCCCAGCATTTT CASSSLEGGPLGVGPQHF
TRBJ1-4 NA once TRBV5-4 TGTGCCAGCAGCTTGGGCCAGGGGGAAAAACTGTTTTTT CASSLGQGEKLFF
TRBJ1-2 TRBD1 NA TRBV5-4 TGTGCCAGCAGCGCCAGACAGGGGTCTGGCTATGGCTACACCTTC CASSARQGSGYGYTF
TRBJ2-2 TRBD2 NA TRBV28 TGTGCCAGCAGTTACCCTCCCCTACTAGCGGGAGGACCGAACACCGGGGAGCTGTTTTTT CASSYPPLLAGGPNTGELFF
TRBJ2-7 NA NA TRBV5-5 TGTGCCAGCAGTACCTTTAGCGAGGAGCAGTACTTC CASSTFSEEQYF
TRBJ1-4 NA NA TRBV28 TGTGCCAGCAGTTTAATTGACGAATCTAATGAAAAACTGTTTTTT CASSLIDESNEKLFF
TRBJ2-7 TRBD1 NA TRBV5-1 TGCGCCAGCAGCTTGGAGGGACAGGGGATCTACGAGCAGTACTTC CASSLEGQGIYEQYF
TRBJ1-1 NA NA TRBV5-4 TGTGCCAGCAGCTTGGGGGGGAGTTCGAACACTGAAGCTTTCTTT CASSLGGSSNTEAFF
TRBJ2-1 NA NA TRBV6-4 TGTGCCAGCAGTGCCTTCCCGGGTGGTAATGAGCAGTTCTTC CASSAFPGGNEQFF
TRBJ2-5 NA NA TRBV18 TGTGCCAGCTCACCATCTGCGGGGACACAAGAGACCCAGTACTTC CASSPSAGTQETQYF
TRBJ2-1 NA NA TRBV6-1 TGTGCCAGCAGGACTAATCGAAACTACAATGAGCAGTTCTTC CASRTNRNYNEQFF
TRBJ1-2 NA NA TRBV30 TGTGCCTGGAATCTCGGGGGTGGCTACACCTTC CAWNLGGGYTF
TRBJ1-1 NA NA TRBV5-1 TGCGCCAGCAGCTTGGGACAACCGAACACTGAAGCTTTCTTT CASSLGQPNTEAFF
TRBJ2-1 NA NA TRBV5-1 TGCGCCAGCAGCTTCTCTGCAGGGGCCAATGAGCAGTTCTTC CASSFSAGANEQFF
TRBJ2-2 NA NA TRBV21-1 TGTGCCAGCAGCAAAGAAACAGGGTCAACCGGGGAGCTGTTTTTT CASSKETGSTGELFF
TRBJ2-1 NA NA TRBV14 TGTGCCAGCAGCCAAGTAGGGGGACGGGGTTTCAATGAGCAGTTCTTC CASSQVGGRGFNEQFF
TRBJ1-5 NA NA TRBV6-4 TGTGCCAGCAGCCGGGAACTTAGCAATCAGCCCCAGCATTTT CASSRELSNQPQHF
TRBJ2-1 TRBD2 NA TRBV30 TGTGCCTGGAGTCATCCGCTAGCGGGGATTTACAATGAGCAGTTCTTC CAWSHPLAGIYNEQFF
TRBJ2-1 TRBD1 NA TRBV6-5 TGTGCCAGCAGTTTGCCGGGACAGGGCTACAATGAGCAGTTCTTC CASSLPGQGYNEQFF
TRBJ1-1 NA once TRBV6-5 TGTGCCAGCAGTTACTCGAGTCATCTCGTCACTGAAGCTTTCTTT CASSYSSHLVTEAFF
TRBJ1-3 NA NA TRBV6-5 TGTGCCAGCAGTCCAACGTTCAGAAACACCATATATTTT CASSPTFRNTIYF
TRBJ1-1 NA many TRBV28 TGTGCCAGCAGGCTAATGGGGGGCACTGAAGCTTTCTTT CASRLMGGTEAFF